The T cell receptor (beta chain) described here comes from a study of blood T cell repertoires in COVID-19. Across the study: The study drew acute and convalescent COVID-19 samples from the United States, Italy and Spain. Nucleic acid was either cDNA or gDNA, and it came from T cells, B-cell-depleted T cells, or PBMCs.

In the authors' methods: From reference gene primer amplification, estimates of nucleated cell counts were derived. TCRdb's copy holds only in-frame clones and misses some; the assay was immunoSEQ multiplex PCR. From that table come the V and J calls and clone size; the DNA was used to work out D and trimming. The sample yields hundreds of thousands of clones, around 90% seen once. The V segment lost 2 bases and the J segment 6 bases; nucleotides outside the gene matches: 5. CDR3 length: 14 amino acids. Germline CDR1 SGHTA, CDR2 FQGNSA. J is TRBJ2-7 and V is TRBV7-2; 9 bases match TRBD2. The TCR was taken from a man aged 60 to 75 who had recovered from COVID-19. Sample: peripheral blood. The CDR3 sequence: CASSLSSGDSEQYV. Here the CDR3 DNA reads TGTGCCAGCAGCTTATCTAGCGGGGATTCCGAGCAGTACGTC.